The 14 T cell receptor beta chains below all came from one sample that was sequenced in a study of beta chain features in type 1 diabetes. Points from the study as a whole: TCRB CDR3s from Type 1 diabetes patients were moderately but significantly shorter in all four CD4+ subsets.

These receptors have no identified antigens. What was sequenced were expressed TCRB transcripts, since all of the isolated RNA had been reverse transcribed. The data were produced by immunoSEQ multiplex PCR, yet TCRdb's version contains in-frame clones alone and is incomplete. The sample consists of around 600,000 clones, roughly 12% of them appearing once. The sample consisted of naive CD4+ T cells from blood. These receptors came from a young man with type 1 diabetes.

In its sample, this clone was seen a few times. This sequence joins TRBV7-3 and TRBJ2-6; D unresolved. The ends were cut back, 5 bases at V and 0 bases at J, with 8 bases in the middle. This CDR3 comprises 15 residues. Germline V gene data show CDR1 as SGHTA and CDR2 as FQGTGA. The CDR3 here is CASSPLRSGANVLTF. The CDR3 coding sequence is TGTGCCAGCAGCCCGCTGCGCTCTGGGGCCAACGTCCTGACTTTC.

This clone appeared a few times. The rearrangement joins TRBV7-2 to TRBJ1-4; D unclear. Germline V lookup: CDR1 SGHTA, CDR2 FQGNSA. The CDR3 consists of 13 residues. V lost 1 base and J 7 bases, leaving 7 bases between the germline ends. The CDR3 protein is CASSLGGSEKLFF. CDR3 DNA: TGTGCCAGCAGCTTAGGAGGGTCTGAAAAACTGTTTTTT. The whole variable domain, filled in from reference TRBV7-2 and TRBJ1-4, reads GAGVSQSPSNKVTEKGKDVELRCDPISGHTALYWYRQSLGQGLEFLIYFQGNSAPDKSGLPSDRFSAERTGGSVSTLTIQRTQQEDSAVYLCASSLGGSEKLFFGSGTQLSVL.

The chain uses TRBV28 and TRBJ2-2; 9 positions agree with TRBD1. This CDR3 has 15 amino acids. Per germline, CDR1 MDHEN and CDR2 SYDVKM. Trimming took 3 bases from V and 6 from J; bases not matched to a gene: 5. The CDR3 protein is CASSLAGQGAGELFF. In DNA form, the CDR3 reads TGTGCCAGCAGTTTGGCGGGACAGGGTGCCGGGGAGCTGTTTTTT.

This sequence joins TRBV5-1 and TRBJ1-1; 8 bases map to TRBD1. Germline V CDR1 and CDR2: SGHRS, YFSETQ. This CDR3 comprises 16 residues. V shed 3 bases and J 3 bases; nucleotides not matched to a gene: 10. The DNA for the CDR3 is TGCGCCAGCAGCTCCAGGACAGGGCTAGGATACACTGAAGCTTTCTTT. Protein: CASSSRTGLGYTEAFF.

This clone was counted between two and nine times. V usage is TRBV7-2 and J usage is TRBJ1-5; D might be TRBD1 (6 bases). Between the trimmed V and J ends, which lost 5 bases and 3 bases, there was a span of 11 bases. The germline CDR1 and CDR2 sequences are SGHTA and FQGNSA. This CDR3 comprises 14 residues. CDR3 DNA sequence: TGTGCCAGCAGCGGGGGCCCTACCAATCAGCCCCAGCATTTT. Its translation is CASSGGPTNQPQHF.

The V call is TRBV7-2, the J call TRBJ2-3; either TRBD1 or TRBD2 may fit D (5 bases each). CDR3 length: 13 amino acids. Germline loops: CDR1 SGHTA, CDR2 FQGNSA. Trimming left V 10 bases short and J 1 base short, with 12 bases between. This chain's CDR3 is CATRGGRTDTQYF. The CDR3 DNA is TGTGCCACCCGTGGGGGACGCACAGATACGCAGTATTTT.

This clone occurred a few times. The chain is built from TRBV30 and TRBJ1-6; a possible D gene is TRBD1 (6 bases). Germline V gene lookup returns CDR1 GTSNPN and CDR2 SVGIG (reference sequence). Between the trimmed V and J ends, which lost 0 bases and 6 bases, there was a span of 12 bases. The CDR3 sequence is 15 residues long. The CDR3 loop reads CAWSVAGGPNSPLHF. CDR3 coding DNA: TGTGCCTGGAGTGTAGCTGGGGGGCCTAATTCACCCCTCCACTTT.

CDR3 sequence: CASSQNTGTGENYGYTF. CDR3 DNA sequence: TGCGCCAGCAGCCAGAATACCGGGACAGGGGAAAACTATGGCTACACCTTC. This chain uses TRBV4-3 with TRBJ1-2, with 10 bases that match TRBD1. Looked up from germline, CDR1 is LGHNA and CDR2 is YSLEER. J lost 2 bases, V lost 3 bases, and 9 bases had no gene match. This CDR3 has 17 residues.

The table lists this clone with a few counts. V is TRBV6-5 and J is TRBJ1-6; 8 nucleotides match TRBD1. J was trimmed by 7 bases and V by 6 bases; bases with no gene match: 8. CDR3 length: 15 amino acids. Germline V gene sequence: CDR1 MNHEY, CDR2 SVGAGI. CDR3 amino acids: CASRAAGQENSPLHF. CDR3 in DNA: TGTGCCAGCAGAGCCGCGGGACAGGAAAATTCACCCCTCCACTTT.

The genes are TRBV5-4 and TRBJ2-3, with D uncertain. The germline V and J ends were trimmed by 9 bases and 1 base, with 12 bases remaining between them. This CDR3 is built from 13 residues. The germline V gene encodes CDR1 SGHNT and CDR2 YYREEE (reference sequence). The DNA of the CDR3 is TGTGCCACCACCCAAACCGGCACAGATACGCAGTATTTT. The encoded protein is CATTQTGTDTQYF.

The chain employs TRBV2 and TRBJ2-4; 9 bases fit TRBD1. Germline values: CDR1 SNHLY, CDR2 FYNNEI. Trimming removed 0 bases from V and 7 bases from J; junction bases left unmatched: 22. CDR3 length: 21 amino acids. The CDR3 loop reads CASSEARRIGTGLSRENIQYF. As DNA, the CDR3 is TGTGCCAGCAGTGAAGCGAGGAGGATAGGGACAGGGCTCTCGCGGGAGAACATTCAGTACTTC.

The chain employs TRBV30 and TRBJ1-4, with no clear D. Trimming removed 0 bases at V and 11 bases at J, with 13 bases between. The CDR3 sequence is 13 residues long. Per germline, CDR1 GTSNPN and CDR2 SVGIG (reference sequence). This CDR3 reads CAWSVGQRQKLFF. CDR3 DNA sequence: TGTGCCTGGAGTGTAGGTCAGCGGCAGAAACTGTTTTTT. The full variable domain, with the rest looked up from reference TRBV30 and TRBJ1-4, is SQTIHQWPATLVQPVGSPLSLECTVEGTSNPNLYWYRQAAGRGLQLLFYSVGIGQISSEVPQNLSASRPQDRQFILSSKKLLLSDSGFYLCAWSVGQRQKLFFGSGTQLSVL.

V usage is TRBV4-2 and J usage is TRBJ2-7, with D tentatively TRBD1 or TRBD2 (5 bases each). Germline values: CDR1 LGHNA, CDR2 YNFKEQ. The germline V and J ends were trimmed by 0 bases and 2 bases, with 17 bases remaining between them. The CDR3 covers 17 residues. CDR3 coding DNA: TGTGCCAGCAGCCAAGATGGCGGGCCAGGGAACCCCTACGAGCAGTACTTC. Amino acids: CASSQDGGPGNPYEQYF.

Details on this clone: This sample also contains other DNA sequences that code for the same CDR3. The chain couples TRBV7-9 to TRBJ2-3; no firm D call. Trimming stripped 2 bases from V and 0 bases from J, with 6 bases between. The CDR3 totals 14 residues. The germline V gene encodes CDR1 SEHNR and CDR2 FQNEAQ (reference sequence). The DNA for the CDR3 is TGTGCCAGCAGCTTAAGGCTTAGCACAGATACGCAGTATTTT. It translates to CASSLRLSTDTQYF.